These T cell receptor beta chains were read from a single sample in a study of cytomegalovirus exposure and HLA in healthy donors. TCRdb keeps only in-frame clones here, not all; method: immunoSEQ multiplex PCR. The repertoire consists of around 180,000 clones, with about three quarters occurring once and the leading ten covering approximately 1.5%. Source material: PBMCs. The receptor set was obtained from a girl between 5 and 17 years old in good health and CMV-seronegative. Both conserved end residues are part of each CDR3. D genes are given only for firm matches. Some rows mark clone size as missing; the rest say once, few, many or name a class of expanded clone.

CASSVVQGAGELFF TGTGCCAGCAGCGTCGTCCAGGGGGCCGGGGAGCTGTTTTTT NA TRBJ2-2 TRBV9 TRBD1
CASSLQGNTYEQYF TGTGCCAGCAGCCTGCAGGGGAACACCTACGAGCAGTACTTC NA TRBJ2-7 TRBV5-4 NA
CASRPPDRELFF TGTGCCAGTAGGCCACCTGACAGAGAACTGTTTTTT NA TRBJ1-4 TRBV19 NA
CATSRDETGGGGNYGYTF TGTGCCACCAGCAGAGATGAGACAGGGGGCGGCGGAAACTATGGCTACACCTTC NA TRBJ1-2 TRBV15 TRBD1
CAIRLASTDTQYF TGTGCCATCAGGCTGGCTAGCACAGATACGCAGTATTTT NA TRBJ2-3 TRBV10-3 NA
CASQIDNEQFF TGTGCCAGCCAAATAGACAATGAGCAGTTCTTC once TRBJ2-1 TRBV7-9 NA
CASSPTPGTGGHEQFF TGTGCCAGCTCACCGACCCCCGGGACAGGGGGGCATGAGCAGTTCTTC NA TRBJ2-1 TRBV18 TRBD1
CASSDPGERGYTF TGTGCCAGCAGTGATCCAGGGGAGCGTGGCTACACCTTC once TRBJ1-2 TRBV25-1 NA
CASSMGSGGASEQYF TGTGCCAGTAGTATGGGAAGCGGGGGGGCCTCCGAGCAGTACTTC NA TRBJ2-7 TRBV19 TRBD2
CASSTGVNTEAFF TGCGCCAGCAGCACGGGTGTGAACACTGAAGCTTTCTTT NA TRBJ1-1 TRBV4-1 NA
CASRAGTGGNEQYF TGTGCCAGCAGAGCCGGGACAGGGGGGAACGAGCAGTACTTC once TRBJ2-7 TRBV6-1 TRBD1
CATSMRGGAYNEQFF TGTGCCACCAGCATGCGGGGGGGCGCCTACAATGAGCAGTTCTTC NA TRBJ2-1 TRBV15 TRBD2
CSVAGTGRTDTQYF TGCAGCGTTGCCGGGACAGGGAGGACAGATACGCAGTATTTT NA TRBJ2-3 TRBV29-1 TRBD1
CASRRPGEGKFF TGTGCCAGCCGCCGGCCCGGAGAGGGCAAGTTCTTC NA TRBJ2-1 TRBV13 NA
CATSSGTGPYEQYF TGTGCCACCAGCAGCGGGACAGGACCCTACGAGCAGTACTTC NA TRBJ2-7 TRBV15 TRBD1
CASFLSPGGQGTSYEQYF TGCGCCAGCTTCCTCTCCCCGGGGGGGCAGGGGACCTCCTACGAGCAGTACTTC NA TRBJ2-7 TRBV5-1 TRBD2
CASSQGGQGSPLHF TGTGCCAGCAGCCAGGGGGGACAGGGTTCACCCCTCCACTTT NA TRBJ1-6 TRBV4-2 TRBD1
CASSPLSTGNTGELFF TGCGCCAGCAGCCCCCTGAGTACGGGGAACACCGGGGAGCTGTTTTTT NA TRBJ2-2 TRBV5-1 NA
CASSLLGTGDNYGYTF TGTGCCAGCAGCTTACTCGGGACAGGGGATAACTATGGCTACACCTTC NA TRBJ1-2 TRBV7-3 TRBD1
CASSFGTGEEKLFF TGTGCCAGCAGCTTCGGGACAGGGGAAGAAAAACTGTTTTTT NA TRBJ1-4 TRBV5-4 TRBD1
CASSFRGEQFF TGCGCCAGCAGCTTCCGGGGTGAGCAGTTCTTC NA TRBJ2-1 TRBV5-1 NA
CASSLQETQYF TGTGCCAGCTCCCTCCAAGAGACCCAGTACTTC NA TRBJ2-5 TRBV18 NA
CASRRGGETEAFF TGCGCGTCTAGGAGGGGCGGGGAGACTGAAGCTTTCTTT NA TRBJ1-1 TRBV5-1 NA
CASSFGQGFDEQYF TGTGCCAGCAGTTTTGGCCAGGGATTTGACGAGCAGTACTTC NA TRBJ2-7 TRBV27 NA
CASSRDRGDTEAFF TGTGCCAGCAGCCGGGACAGAGGAGACACTGAAGCTTTCTTT NA TRBJ1-1 TRBV11-2 TRBD1
CASSVGKGDTEAFF TGTGCCAGCAGTGTGGGGAAGGGGGACACTGAAGCTTTCTTT NA TRBJ1-1 TRBV6-1 NA
CSVEGEGVNTEAFF TGCAGCGTCGAGGGGGAGGGGGTGAACACTGAAGCTTTCTTT few TRBJ1-1 TRBV29-1 NA
CASSLGGDGYEQYF TGCGCCAGCAGCTTGGGGGGAGATGGATACGAGCAGTACTTC NA TRBJ2-7 TRBV5-1 NA